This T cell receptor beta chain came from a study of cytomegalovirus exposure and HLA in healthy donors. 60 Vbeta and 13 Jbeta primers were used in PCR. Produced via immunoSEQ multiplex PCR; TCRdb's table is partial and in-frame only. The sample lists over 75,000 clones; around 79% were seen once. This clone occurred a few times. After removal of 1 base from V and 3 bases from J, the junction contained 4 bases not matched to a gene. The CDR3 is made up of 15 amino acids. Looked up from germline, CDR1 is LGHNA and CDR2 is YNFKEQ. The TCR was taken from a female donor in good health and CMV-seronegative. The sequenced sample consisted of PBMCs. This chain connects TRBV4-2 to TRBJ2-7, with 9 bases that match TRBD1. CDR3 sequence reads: CASSQAGQGSYEQYF. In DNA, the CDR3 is TGTGCCAGCAGCCAAGCGGGACAGGGCAGCTACGAGCAGTACTTC.